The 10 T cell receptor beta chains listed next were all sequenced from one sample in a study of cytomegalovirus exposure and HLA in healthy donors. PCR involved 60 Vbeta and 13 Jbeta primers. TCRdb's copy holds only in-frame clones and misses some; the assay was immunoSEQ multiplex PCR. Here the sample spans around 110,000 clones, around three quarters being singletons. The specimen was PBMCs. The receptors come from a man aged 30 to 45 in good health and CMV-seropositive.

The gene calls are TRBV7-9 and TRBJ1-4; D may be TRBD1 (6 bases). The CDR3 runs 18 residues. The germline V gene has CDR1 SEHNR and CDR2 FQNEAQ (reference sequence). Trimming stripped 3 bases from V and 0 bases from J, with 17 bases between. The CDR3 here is CASSFKGHPTTTNEKLFF. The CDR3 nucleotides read TGTGCCAGCAGCTTCAAGGGACACCCTACTACAACTAATGAAAAACTGTTTTTT. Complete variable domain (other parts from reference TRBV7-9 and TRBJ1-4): DTGVSQNPRHKITKRGQNVTFRCDPISEHNRLYWYRQTLGQGPEFLTYFQNEAQLEKSRLLSDRFSAERPKGSFSTLEIQRTEQGDSAMYLCASSFKGHPTTTNEKLFFGSGTQLSVL.

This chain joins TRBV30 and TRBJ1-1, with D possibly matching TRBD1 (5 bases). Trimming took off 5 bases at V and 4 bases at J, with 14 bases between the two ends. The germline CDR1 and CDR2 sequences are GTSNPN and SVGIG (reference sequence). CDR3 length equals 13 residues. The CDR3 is CAWLGGGSTEAFF. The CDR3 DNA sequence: TGTGCCTGGTTGGGGGGAGGGAGCACTGAAGCTTTCTTT. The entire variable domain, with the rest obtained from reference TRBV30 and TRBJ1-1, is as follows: SQTIHQWPATLVQPVGSPLSLECTVEGTSNPNLYWYRQAAGRGLQLLFYSVGIGQISSEVPQNLSASRPQDRQFILSSKKLLLSDSGFYLCAWLGGGSTEAFFGQGTRLTVV.

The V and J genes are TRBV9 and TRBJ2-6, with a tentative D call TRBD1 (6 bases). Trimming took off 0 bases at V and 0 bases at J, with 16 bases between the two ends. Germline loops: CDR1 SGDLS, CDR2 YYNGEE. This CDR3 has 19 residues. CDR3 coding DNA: TGTGCCAGCAGCGTAGGTTTGGACAGCGATAGCTCTGGGGCCAACGTCCTGACTTTC. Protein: CASSVGLDSDSSGANVLTF.

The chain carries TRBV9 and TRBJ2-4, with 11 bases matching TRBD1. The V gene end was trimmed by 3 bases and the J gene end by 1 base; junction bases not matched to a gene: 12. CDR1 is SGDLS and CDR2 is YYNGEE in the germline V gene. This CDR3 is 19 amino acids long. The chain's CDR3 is CASSAEDRGHSAAKNIQYF. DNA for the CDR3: TGTGCCAGCAGCGCGGAGGACAGGGGGCACTCGGCTGCCAAAAACATTCAGTACTTC. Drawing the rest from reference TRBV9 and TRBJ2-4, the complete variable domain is DSGVTQTPKHLITATGQRVTLRCSPRSGDLSVYWYQQSLDQGLQFLIQYYNGEERAKGNILERFSAQQFPDLHSELNLSSLELGDSALYFCASSAEDRGHSAAKNIQYFGAGTRLSVL.

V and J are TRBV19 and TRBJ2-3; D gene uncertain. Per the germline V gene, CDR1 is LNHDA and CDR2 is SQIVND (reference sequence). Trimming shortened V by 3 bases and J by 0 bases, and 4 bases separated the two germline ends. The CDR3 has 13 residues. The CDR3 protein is CASSIQSTDTQYF. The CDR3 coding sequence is TGTGCCAGTAGTATCCAGAGCACAGATACGCAGTATTTT.

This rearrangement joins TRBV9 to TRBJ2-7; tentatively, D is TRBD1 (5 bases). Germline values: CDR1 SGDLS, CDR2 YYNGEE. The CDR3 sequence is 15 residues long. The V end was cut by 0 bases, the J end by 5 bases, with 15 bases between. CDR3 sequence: CASSVGRSRGDEQYF. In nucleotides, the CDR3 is TGTGCCAGCAGCGTAGGGCGTAGTAGGGGCGACGAGCAGTACTTC.

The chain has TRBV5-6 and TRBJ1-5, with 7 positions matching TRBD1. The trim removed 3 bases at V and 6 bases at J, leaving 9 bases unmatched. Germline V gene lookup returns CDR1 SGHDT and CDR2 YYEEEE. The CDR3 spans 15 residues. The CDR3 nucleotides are TGTGCCAGCAGCTCGAGGGACAGCCAGGTTCAGCCCCAGCATTTT. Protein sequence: CASSSRDSQVQPQHF.

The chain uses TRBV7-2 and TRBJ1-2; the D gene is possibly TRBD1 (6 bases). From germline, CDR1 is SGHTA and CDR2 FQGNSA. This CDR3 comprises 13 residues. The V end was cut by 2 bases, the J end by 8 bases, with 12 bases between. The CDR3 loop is CASSLPGQNGYTF. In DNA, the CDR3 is TGTGCCAGCAGCTTACCTGGACAGAACGGCTACACCTTC.

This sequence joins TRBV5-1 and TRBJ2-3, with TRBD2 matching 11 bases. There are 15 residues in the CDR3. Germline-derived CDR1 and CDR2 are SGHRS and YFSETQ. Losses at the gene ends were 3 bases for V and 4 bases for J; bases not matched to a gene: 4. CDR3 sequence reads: CASSSSGGWADTQYF. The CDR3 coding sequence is TGCGCCAGCAGCTCTAGCGGGGGGTGGGCAGATACGCAGTATTTT.

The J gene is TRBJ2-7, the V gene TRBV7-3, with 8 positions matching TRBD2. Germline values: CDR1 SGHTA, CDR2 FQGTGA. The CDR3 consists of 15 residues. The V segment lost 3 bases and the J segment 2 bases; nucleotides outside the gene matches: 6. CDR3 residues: CASSFSGAGPYEQYF. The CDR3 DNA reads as TGTGCCAGCAGCTTTAGCGGGGCTGGGCCCTACGAGCAGTACTTC.